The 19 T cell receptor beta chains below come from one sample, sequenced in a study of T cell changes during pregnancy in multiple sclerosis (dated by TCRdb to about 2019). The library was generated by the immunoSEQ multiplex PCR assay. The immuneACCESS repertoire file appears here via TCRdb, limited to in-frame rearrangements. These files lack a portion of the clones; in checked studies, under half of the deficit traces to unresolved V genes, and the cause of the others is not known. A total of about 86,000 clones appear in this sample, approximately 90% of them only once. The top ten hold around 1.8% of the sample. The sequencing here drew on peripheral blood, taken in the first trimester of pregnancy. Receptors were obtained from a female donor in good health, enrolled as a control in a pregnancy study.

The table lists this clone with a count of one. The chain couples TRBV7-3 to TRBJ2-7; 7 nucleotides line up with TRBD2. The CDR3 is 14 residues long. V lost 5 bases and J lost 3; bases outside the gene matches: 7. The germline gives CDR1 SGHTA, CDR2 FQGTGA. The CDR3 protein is CASSPLGGSYEQYF. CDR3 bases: TGTGCCAGCAGCCCACTGGGAGGGAGCTACGAGCAGTACTTC. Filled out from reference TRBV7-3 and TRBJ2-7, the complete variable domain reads GAGVSQTPSNKVTEKGKYVELRCDPISGHTALYWYRQSLGQGPEFLIYFQGTGAADDSGLPNDRFFAVRPEGSVSTLKIQRTERGDSAVYLCASSPLGGSYEQYFGPGTRLTVT.

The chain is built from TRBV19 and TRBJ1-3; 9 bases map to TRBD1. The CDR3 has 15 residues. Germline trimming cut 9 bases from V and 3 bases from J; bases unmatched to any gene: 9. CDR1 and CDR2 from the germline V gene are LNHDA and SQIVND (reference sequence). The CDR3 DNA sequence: TGTGCCAGCGCCCTGGGACAGGGTAGTGGAAACACCATATATTTT. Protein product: CASALGQGSGNTIYF.

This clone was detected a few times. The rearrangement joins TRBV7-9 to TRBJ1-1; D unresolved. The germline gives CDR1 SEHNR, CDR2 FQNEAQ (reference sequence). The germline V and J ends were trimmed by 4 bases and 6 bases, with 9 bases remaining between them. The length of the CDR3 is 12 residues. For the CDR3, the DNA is TGTGCCAGCAGCTCGGGGAATGCTGAAGCTTTCTTT. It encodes CASSSGNAEAFF.

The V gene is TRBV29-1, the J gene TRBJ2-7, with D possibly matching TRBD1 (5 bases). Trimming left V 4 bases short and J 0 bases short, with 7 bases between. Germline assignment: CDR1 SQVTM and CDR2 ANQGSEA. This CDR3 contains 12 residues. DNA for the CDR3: TGCAGCGTTGGCAGGGACTCCTACGAGCAGTACTTC. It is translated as CSVGRDSYEQYF.

The CDR3 nucleotides read TGTGCCAGCAGCTTAAACCCAACAGGGGGGGCGGCTGAAGCTTTCTTT. Amino acid sequence: CASSLNPTGGAAEAFF. The gene calls are TRBV7-3 and TRBJ1-1; 8 bases fit TRBD1. The CDR3 is made up of 16 amino acids. In germline, CDR1 is SGHTA, CDR2 FQGTGA. After removal of 1 base from V and 6 bases from J, the junction contained 10 bases not matched to a gene.

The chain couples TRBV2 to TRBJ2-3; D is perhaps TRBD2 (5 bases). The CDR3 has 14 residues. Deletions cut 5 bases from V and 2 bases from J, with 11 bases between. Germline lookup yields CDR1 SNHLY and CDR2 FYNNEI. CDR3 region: CASSWRTDTDTQYF. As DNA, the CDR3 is TGTGCCAGCAGTTGGAGGACCGACACAGATACGCAGTATTTT.

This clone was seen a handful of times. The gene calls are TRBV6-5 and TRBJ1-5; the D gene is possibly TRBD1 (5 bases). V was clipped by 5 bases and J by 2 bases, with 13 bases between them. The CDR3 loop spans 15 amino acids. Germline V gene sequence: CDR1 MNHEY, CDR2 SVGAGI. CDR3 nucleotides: TGTGCCAGCAGTCGGGACTTTAGTGGCAATCAGCCCCAGCATTTT. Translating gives CASSRDFSGNQPQHF.

The CDR3 DNA reads as TGTGCCAGCTCACCACTCCCAGGGCCCTTGGCCTACAATGAGCAGTTCTTC. Its protein product is CASSPLPGPLAYNEQFF. The V and J genes are TRBV18 and TRBJ2-1; TRBD1 is a possible D gene (5 bases). This CDR3 region has 17 residues. Germline CDR1 reads KGHSH; CDR2 reads LQKENI. Trimming removed 1 base at V and 2 bases at J, with 15 bases between. Full variable domain (outside the CDR3, taken from reference TRBV18 and TRBJ2-1): NAGVMQNPRHLVRRRGQEARLRCSPMKGHSHVYWYRQLPEEGLKFMVYLQKENIIDESGMPKERFSAEFPKEGPSILRIQQVVRGDSAAYFCASSPLPGPLAYNEQFFGPGTRLTVL.

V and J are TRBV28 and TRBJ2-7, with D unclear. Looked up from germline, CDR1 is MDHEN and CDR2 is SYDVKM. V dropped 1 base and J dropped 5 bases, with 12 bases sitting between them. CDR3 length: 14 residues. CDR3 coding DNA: TGTGCCAGCAGTTTATACAGCCGAAGAAACGAGCAGTACTTC. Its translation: CASSLYSRRNEQYF.

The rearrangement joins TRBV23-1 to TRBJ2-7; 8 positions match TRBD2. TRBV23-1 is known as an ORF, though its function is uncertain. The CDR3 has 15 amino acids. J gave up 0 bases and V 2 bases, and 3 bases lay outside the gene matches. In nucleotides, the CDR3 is TGCGCCAGCAGTCAAAGAGCGGGGGCCTCCTACGAGCAGTACTTC. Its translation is CASSQRAGASYEQYF.

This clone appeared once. The CDR3: CACRQDPNYGYTF. CDR3 nucleotide sequence: TGTGCCTGCCGACAGGACCCTAACTATGGCTACACCTTC. The chain uses TRBV19 and TRBJ1-2; perhaps TRBD1 as D (6 bases). The germline CDR1 and CDR2 sequences are LNHDA and SQIVND (reference sequence). The CDR3 is made up of 13 amino acids. Deletions cut 11 bases from V and 0 bases from J, with 13 bases between.

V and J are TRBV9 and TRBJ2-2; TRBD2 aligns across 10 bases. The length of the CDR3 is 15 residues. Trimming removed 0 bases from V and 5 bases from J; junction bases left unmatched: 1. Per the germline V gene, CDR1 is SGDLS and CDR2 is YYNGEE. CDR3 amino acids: CASSVASGGTGELFF. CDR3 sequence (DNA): TGTGCCAGCAGCGTAGCTAGCGGGGGTACCGGGGAGCTGTTTTTT.

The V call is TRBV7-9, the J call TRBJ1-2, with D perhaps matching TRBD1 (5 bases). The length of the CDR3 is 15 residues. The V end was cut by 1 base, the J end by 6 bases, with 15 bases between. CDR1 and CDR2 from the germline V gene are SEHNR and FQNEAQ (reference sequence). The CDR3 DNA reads TGTGCCAGCAGCTTAGTGGGGCAAGCGGGACATGGCTACACCTTC. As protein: CASSLVGQAGHGYTF.

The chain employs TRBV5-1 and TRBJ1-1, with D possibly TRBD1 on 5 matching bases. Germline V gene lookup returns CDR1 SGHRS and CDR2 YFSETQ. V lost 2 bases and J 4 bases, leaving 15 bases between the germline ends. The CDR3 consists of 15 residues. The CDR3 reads CASSFGRVGTTEAFF. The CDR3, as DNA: TGCGCCAGCAGCTTCGGCAGGGTGGGAACCACTGAAGCTTTCTTT.

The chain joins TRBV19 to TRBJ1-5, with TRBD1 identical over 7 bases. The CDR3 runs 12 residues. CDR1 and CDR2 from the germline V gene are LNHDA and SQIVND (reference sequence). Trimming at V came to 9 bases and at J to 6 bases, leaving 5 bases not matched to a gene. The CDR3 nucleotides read TGTGCCAGCGGGGACAGAAGTCAGCCCCAGCATTTT. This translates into CASGDRSQPQHF.

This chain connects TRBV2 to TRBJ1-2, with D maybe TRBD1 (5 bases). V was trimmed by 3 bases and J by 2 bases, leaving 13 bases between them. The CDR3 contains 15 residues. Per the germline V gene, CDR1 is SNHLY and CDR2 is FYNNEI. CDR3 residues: CASSEGHSANYGYTF. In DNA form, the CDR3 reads TGTGCCAGCAGTGAGGGGCACAGCGCCAACTATGGCTACACCTTC.

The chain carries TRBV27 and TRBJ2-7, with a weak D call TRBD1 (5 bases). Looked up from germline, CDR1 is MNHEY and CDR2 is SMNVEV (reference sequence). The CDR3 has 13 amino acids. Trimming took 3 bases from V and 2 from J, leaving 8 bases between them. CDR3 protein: CASSLTAAYEQYF. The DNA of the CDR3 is TGTGCCAGCAGTTTGACAGCTGCCTACGAGCAGTACTTC.

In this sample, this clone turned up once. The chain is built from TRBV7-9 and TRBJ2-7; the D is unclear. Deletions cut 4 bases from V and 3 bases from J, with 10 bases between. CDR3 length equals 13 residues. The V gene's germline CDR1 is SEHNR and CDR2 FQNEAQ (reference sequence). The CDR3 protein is CASSSGYVYEQYF. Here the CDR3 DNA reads TGTGCCAGCAGCTCCGGGTACGTCTACGAGCAGTACTTC.

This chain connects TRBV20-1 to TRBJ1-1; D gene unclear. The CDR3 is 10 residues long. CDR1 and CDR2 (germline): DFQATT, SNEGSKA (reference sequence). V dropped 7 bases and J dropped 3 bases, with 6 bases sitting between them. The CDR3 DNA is TGCAGTGGTCATTACACTGAAGCTTTCTTT. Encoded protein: CSGHYTEAFF.